The rows below give T cell receptor beta chains drawn from one sample of a study of cytomegalovirus exposure and HLA in healthy donors. Libraries were prepared by immunoSEQ multiplex PCR; TCRdb keeps only in-frame clonotypes and omits some of them. The sample carries about 92,000 clones, 60% to 80% recorded once. The sequencing sample was made of PBMCs. These receptors all stem from a man aged 45-60 years in good health and CMV-seropositive. CDR3s include the opening cysteine and the closing phenylalanine or tryptophan. A D gene is named only where the DNA matches it firmly. Rows give clone size only sometimes, using once, few, many, or a class for an expanded clone.

clone_size,d_call,j_call,cdr3_length,v_call,cdr3_aa,cdr3_nt
NA,TRBD1,TRBJ2-7,11,TRBV30,CAWGTGGEQYF,TGTGCCTGGGGGACAGGGGGCGAGCAGTACTTC
NA,TRBD1,TRBJ2-7,17,TRBV9,CASSVEKGQGSSYEQYF,TGTGCCAGCAGCGTAGAGAAGGGACAGGGGAGCTCCTACGAGCAGTACTTC
NA,TRBD1,TRBJ2-5,13,TRBV10-3,CAISMDRDETQYF,TGTGCCATCAGTATGGACAGGGACGAGACCCAGTACTTC
NA,TRBD2,TRBJ2-1,16,TRBV18,CASSPGAGHSYNEQFF,TGTGCCAGCTCACCAGGAGCGGGGCACTCCTACAATGAGCAGTTCTTC
NA,NA,TRBJ2-5,16,TRBV7-8,CASARGGNTATETQYF,TGTGCCAGCGCGAGGGGGGGTAACACAGCCACGGAGACCCAGTACTTC
NA,NA,TRBJ1-4,17,TRBV4-1,CASSQGSRNSGGEKLFF,TGCGCCAGCAGCCAAGGAAGTAGAAACAGCGGGGGAGAAAAACTGTTTTTT
NA,NA,TRBJ1-2,13,TRBV2,CASTTERDYGYTF,TGTGCCAGCACGACAGAGAGAGATTATGGCTACACCTTC
NA,TRBD1,TRBJ1-1,13,TRBV9,CASSDRQGNEAFF,TGTGCCAGCAGCGACAGACAGGGGAATGAAGCTTTCTTT
NA,TRBD1,TRBJ1-2,15,TRBV5-1,CASSFLDRANYGYTF,TGCGCCAGCAGCTTTTTGGACAGGGCTAACTATGGCTACACCTTC
NA,TRBD1,TRBJ1-1,15,TRBV7-9,CASSSADRGMSAAFF,TGTGCCAGCAGCTCAGCGGACAGGGGGATGTCTGCGGCTTTCTTT
NA,NA,TRBJ1-4,15,TRBV6-1,CASKGGQGRNEKLFF,TGTGCCAGCAAAGGCGGGCAGGGGCGCAATGAAAAACTGTTTTTT
NA,NA,TRBJ1-1,16,TRBV7-9,CASSAGQNIMNTEAFF,TGTGCCAGCAGCGCTGGACAAAATATTATGAACACTGAAGCTTTCTTT
NA,TRBD1,TRBJ1-2,14,TRBV5-6,CASSQDRGHYGYPF,TGTGCCAGCAGTCAGGACAGGGGGCACTATGGCTACCCCTTC
NA,TRBD1,TRBJ1-5,15,TRBV4-2,CASSQGEGALSPQHF,TGTGCCAGCAGCCAAGGAGAGGGGGCCCTATCGCCCCAGCATTTT
few,NA,TRBJ1-3,14,TRBV5-1,CASSLEAGWNTIYF,TGCGCCAGCAGCTTGGAGGCAGGGTGGAACACCATATATTTT
NA,TRBD1,TRBJ2-7,16,TRBV18,CASSPPTGTGTYEQYF,TGTGCCAGCTCACCTCCGACCGGGACAGGGACCTACGAGCAGTACTTC
NA,TRBD1,TRBJ1-2,13,TRBV30,CAWRVDRGYGYTF,TGTGCCTGGAGGGTGGACAGGGGCTATGGCTACACCTTC
NA,TRBD1,TRBJ1-2,13,TRBV29-1,CSARQGANYGYTF,TGCAGCGCCCGACAGGGGGCTAACTATGGCTACACCTTC
few,NA,TRBJ2-7,13,TRBV19,CASSTGKSYEQYF,TGTGCCAGTAGTACAGGGAAATCCTACGAGCAGTACTTC
NA,NA,TRBJ2-2,14,TRBV11-2,CASSLHRSSGELFF,TGTGCCAGCAGCTTGCACAGGTCTTCCGGGGAGCTGTTTTTT
NA,TRBD1,TRBJ2-7,15,TRBV4-2,CASSQGTGEIYEQYF,TGTGCCAGCAGCCAAGGGACAGGGGAAATCTACGAGCAGTACTTC
NA,TRBD1,TRBJ2-7,15,TRBV6-5,CASSYAGTGAYEQYF,TGTGCCAGCAGTTACGCCGGGACAGGGGCCTACGAGCAGTACTTC
NA,NA,TRBJ2-2,14,TRBV5-8,CASSLGQNTGELFF,TGTGCCAGCAGCTTGGGACAGAACACCGGGGAGCTGTTTTTT
NA,NA,TRBJ1-2,14,TRBV27,CASSLGQGFDGYTF,TGTGCCAGCAGTTTAGGGCAGGGGTTCGATGGCTACACCTTC
NA,NA,TRBJ1-1,14,TRBV11-2,CASSSRGFFTEAFF,TGTGCCAGCAGCTCCCGGGGTTTTTTCACTGAAGCTTTCTTT
NA,NA,TRBJ2-3,14,TRBV30,CAWSILAKADTQYF,TGTGCCTGGAGTATTCTAGCAAAGGCAGATACGCAGTATTTT
NA,NA,TRBJ1-2,15,TRBV5-1,CASSLDHRADYGYTF,TGCGCCAGCAGCTTGGATCACAGGGCGGACTATGGCTACACCTTC